The TCR beta chain under discussion was sequenced for a study of blood T cell repertoires in COVID-19. Across the whole study: Recovered status applied to Cohort 3 donors who had two consecutive negative PCRs. It also applied to those with clearance or with symptom resolution. T cells, B-cell-depleted T cells, or PBMCs provided the cDNA or gDNA that served as material.

How the authors handled the data: Reference gene primers were amplified, and this amplification served to estimate nucleated cell counts. TCRdb's table, derived via immunoSEQ multiplex PCR, lists solely in-frame clones and lacks some. The V and J calls and clone size come from that table; D and trimming were worked out from the DNA. The sample has some 330,000 clones, about 89% seen once. Allocation to cohorts depended on clinical history reported by the participants. Per the germline V gene, CDR1 is MNHEY and CDR2 is SVGAGI. The CDR3 totals 15 residues. The V segment lost 6 bases and the J segment 4 bases; nucleotides outside the gene matches: 10.

Sequenced: PBMCs or T cells enriched from blood (not recorded which). The TCR was taken from a man aged 35 to 55 in a cohort exposed to, infected with or recovered from COVID-19 (not recorded which). The V gene is TRBV6-5, the J gene TRBJ2-5, with 8 bases aligning to TRBD2. In nucleotides, the CDR3 is TGTGCCAGCAGGGGTACAGGACTAGCTTCAGAGACCCAGTACTTC. Translated, it gives CASRGTGLASETQYF.